A single sample is the source of the 11 T cell receptor beta chains below, sequenced in a study of regulatory T cells in long-lasting Graves disease. The TCR beta library used iRepertoire HTBI primers with Arm-PCR amplification of CDR3. TCRdb reprocessed the multiplex PCR reads via MiXCR and lists one record per CDR3 protein. The data contain over 500,000 distinct CDR3 sequences, approximately 15% of them singletons. Described time point: newly diagnosed GD, antithyroid drugs for less than 3 months. PBMC-extracted RNA yielded the TCR library. The same specimen was also included in a second study, on T cells in Graves' hyperthyroidism and ophthalmopathy.

Sample: peripheral blood mononuclear cells (PBMCs), taken at new diagnosis, from a patient treated with antithyroid drugs. The origin of the receptors is a woman in her 30s with Graves disease.

In its sample, this clonotype was seen many times. The rearrangement uses TRBV3-1 and TRBJ2-5, with a possible D match to TRBD1 (6 bases). V was trimmed by 3 bases and J by 0 bases, leaving 11 bases between them. The CDR3 extends over 15 amino acids. The germline gives CDR1 LGHDT, CDR2 YNNKEL (reference sequence). Here the CDR3 reads CASSQMAGDQETQYF. CDR3 nucleotides: TGTGCCAGCAGCCAGATGGCAGGGGACCAAGAGACCCAGTACTTC.

At least ten counts were recorded for this clonotype. This sequence joins TRBV2 and TRBJ1-2; 8 nucleotides align to TRBD1. V dropped 8 bases and J dropped 8; count of bases not matched to a gene: 10. The CDR3 extends over 13 amino acids. Germline V lookup: CDR1 SNHLY, CDR2 FYNNEI. The CDR3: CASQGARVEGYTF. Here the CDR3 DNA reads TGTGCCAGCCAGGGGGCGCGGGTTGAAGGCTACACCTTC.

This clonotype was detected many times. This chain links TRBV28 with TRBJ1-2; D is undetermined. Trimming took off 3 bases at V and 8 bases at J, with 16 bases between the two ends. CDR1 is MDHEN, CDR2 SYDVKM, per germline. The CDR3 is 14 amino acids. This CDR3 reads CASSFDPAVMGYTF. The CDR3 nucleotides are TGTGCCAGCAGTTTTGACCCCGCGGTGATGGGCTACACCTTC.

This clonotype was seen more than once but under ten times. This sequence joins TRBV29-1 and TRBJ2-2; weak D call: TRBD1 (5 bases). CDR1 is SQVTM, CDR2 ANQGSEA, per germline. Between the trimmed V and J ends, which lost 3 bases and 7 bases, there was a span of 12 bases. This CDR3 region has 13 residues. CDR3 protein: CSVESGIGGELFF. In nucleotides, the CDR3 is TGCAGCGTTGAGTCAGGGATCGGCGGGGAGCTGTTTTTT.

The chain carries TRBV11-2 and TRBJ2-3; 7 bases are a match to TRBD1. This CDR3 is 15 amino acids long. V trimming: 5 bases; J trimming: 5 bases; junction bases outside the gene matches: 10. Germline CDR1 is SGHAT and CDR2 is FQNNGV. The CDR3 DNA is TGTGCCAGCAGCCAAGTGACAGGGCTGAAAGATACGCAGTATTTT. It translates to CASSQVTGLKDTQYF.

This clonotype came up many times. The chain carries TRBV6-1 and TRBJ1-1; D not certain. V lost 3 bases and J lost 3, with 11 bases in between. CDR3 length equals 14 residues. Germline V gives CDR1 MNHNS, CDR2 SASEGT. The CDR3 is CASSEFPEHTEAFF. In DNA, the CDR3 is TGTGCCAGCAGTGAGTTCCCTGAGCACACTGAAGCTTTCTTT.

This clonotype was seen at least ten times. This chain links TRBV20-1 with TRBJ1-1; TRBD1 might be the D (6 bases). The length of the CDR3 is 13 residues. Germline V gene sequence: CDR1 DFQATT, CDR2 SNEGSKA (reference sequence). V shed 1 base and J shed 8 bases, with 14 bases lying between them. The CDR3 sequence is CSARGNRVSEAFF. The CDR3 DNA is TGCAGTGCTAGAGGAAACAGGGTTTCAGAAGCTTTCTTT.

The rearrangement links TRBV7-9 to TRBJ2-1, with 7 bases that match TRBD2. V shed 4 bases, J shed 5 bases, and the junction held 8 bases outside the gene matches. CDR3 size: 15 residues. The germline CDR1 and CDR2 sequences are SEHNR and FQNEAQ (reference sequence). Written as DNA, the CDR3 is TGTGCCAGCAGCTCAGGGTGGGGAGGGCACAATGAGCAGTTCTTC. Translation gives CASSSGWGGHNEQFF.

In its sample, this clonotype was seen a few times. The chain is built from TRBV9 and TRBJ2-1, with D perhaps given as TRBD1 or TRBD2 (5 bases each). Trimming left V 3 bases short and J 0 bases short, with 10 bases between. The V gene's germline CDR1 is SGDLS and CDR2 YYNGEE. This CDR3 is built from 15 residues. CDR3 nucleotide sequence: TGTGCCAGCAGCGGAGGGACGGTCTCCTACAATGAGCAGTTCTTC. Amino acid sequence: CASSGGTVSYNEQFF. Full variable domain (remainder filled in from reference TRBV9 and TRBJ2-1): DSGVTQTPKHLITATGQRVTLRCSPRSGDLSVYWYQQSLDQGLQFLIQYYNGEERAKGNILERFSAQQFPDLHSELNLSSLELGDSALYFCASSGGTVSYNEQFFGPGTRLTVL.

This clonotype occurred a few times. The V gene is TRBV27, the J gene TRBJ1-2; 11 bases line up with TRBD1. CDR1 MNHEY and CDR2 SMNVEV come from the germline V gene (reference sequence). This CDR3 has 16 amino acids. V lost 0 bases, J lost 8 bases, and 8 bases stayed unmatched. CDR3 protein: CASSLSGGTGGRGYTF. The CDR3 region has the DNA TGTGCCAGCAGTTTATCGGGGGGGACAGGGGGTCGGGGCTACACCTTC.

V is TRBV19 and J is TRBJ2-4; 7 bases map to TRBD2. The germline gives CDR1 LNHDA, CDR2 SQIVND (reference sequence). J was trimmed by 8 bases and V by 3 bases; bases with no gene match: 10. The CDR3 has 15 amino acids. The CDR3 DNA sequence: TGTGCCAGTAGTATTTCCGGGACTACGCGGGACATTCAGTACTTC. Encoded protein: CASSISGTTRDIQYF.